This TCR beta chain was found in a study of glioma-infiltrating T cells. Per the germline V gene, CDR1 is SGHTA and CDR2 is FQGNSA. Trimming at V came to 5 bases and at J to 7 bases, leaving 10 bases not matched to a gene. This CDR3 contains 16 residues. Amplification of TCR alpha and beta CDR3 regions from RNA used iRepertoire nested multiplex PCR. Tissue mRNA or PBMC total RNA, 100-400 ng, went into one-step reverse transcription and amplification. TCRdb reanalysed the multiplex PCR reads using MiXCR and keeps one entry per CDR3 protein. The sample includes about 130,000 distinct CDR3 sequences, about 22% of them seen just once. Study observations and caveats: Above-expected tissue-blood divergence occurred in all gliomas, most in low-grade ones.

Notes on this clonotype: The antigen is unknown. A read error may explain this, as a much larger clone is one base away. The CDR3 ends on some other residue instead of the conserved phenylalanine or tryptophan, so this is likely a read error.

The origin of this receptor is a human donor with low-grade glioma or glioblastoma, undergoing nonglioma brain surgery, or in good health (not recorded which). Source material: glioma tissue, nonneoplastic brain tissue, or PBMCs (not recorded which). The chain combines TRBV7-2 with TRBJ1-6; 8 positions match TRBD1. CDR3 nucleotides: TGTGCCAGCAGCATAATTGGACAGGGACTAAATTCACCCCTCCACCTT. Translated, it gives CASSIIGQGLNSPLHL.